These T cell receptor beta chains were read from a single sample in a study of blood T cell repertoires in COVID-19. Clones were sequenced by immunoSEQ multiplex PCR, and TCRdb holds only the in-frame ones, with some missing. The sample yields tens of thousands of clones, approximately 72% seen once. The sequencing input was peripheral blood. The receptor source for this set is a woman older than 75 with acute or convalescent COVID-19. The CDR3 runs from the conserved cysteine through the conserved F or W. D genes are given only for firm matches. Size tells how often a clone was seen (once, few, many) or the class of an expanded clone, and some rows leave it out.

j_call v_call d_call clone_size cdr3_nt cdr3_aa
TRBJ1-3 TRBV6-6 NA NA TGTGCCAGCAGTGGGACAAGCGGAAACACCATATATTTT CASSGTSGNTIYF
TRBJ2-7 TRBV6-2/TRBV6-3 NA NA TGTGCCAGCAGTCCCGGGAGATCCTACGAGCAGTACTTC CASSPGRSYEQYF
TRBJ2-7 TRBV6-5 TRBD1 NA TGTGCCAGCAGTCGAGGCGGGACAGGGATCTACGAGCAGTACTTC CASSRGGTGIYEQYF
TRBJ2-5 TRBV28 TRBD1 once TGTGCCAGCATCGGACAGGGTAGTTTGGAGACCCAGTACTTC CASIGQGSLETQYF
TRBJ1-1 TRBV2 NA NA TGTGCCAGCAAAGTCTCGGGGGCTGAAGCTTTCTTT CASKVSGAEAFF
TRBJ2-1 TRBV4-1 NA NA TGCGCCAGCAGCCAAGATGGCGGGGCAAGCTCCTACAATGAGCAGTTCTTC CASSQDGGASSYNEQFF
TRBJ2-3 TRBV6-6 NA NA TGTGCCAGCAGTTACGAGCGGGATACGCAGTATTTT CASSYERDTQYF
TRBJ2-5 TRBV10-2 TRBD2 NA TGCGCCAGCAGGGGCCGGTTAGCGGGAGCGGGGGAGACCCAGTACTTC CASRGRLAGAGETQYF
TRBJ2-4 TRBV7-6 TRBD1 NA TGTGCCAGCAGCGGAGGGACAGGGGAGAACATTCAGTACTTC CASSGGTGENIQYF
TRBJ2-5 TRBV7-9 TRBD2 few TGTGCCATCACCCCCCGGGAGGTGGAGACCCAGTACTTC CAITPREVETQYF
TRBJ1-5 TRBV7-2 NA few TGTGCCAGCAGCCCTCAGGAGGGCAGGTCTAATCAGCCCCAGCATTTT CASSPQEGRSNQPQHF
TRBJ2-7 TRBV11-2 NA NA TGTGCCAGCAGCGAGGCGGGGCGCGAGCAGTACTTC CASSEAGREQYF
TRBJ1-1 TRBV27 TRBD1 NA TGTGCCAGCAGTTTTACAGGGGAGACTGAAGCTTTCTTT CASSFTGETEAFF
TRBJ2-3 TRBV2 TRBD2 many TGTGCCAGCAGTGTTGGACTAGGAGATACGCAGTATTTT CASSVGLGDTQYF
TRBJ2-7 TRBV5-6 TRBD2 NA TGTGCCAGCAGCGGACCCGGGACTAGCGGGAGGGGGGGCTACGAGCAGTACTTC CASSGPGTSGRGGYEQYF
TRBJ1-5 TRBV6-6 TRBD1 NA TGTGCCAGCAGTAATGGACAGGGATTGAAGCCCCAGCATTTT CASSNGQGLKPQHF
TRBJ1-3 TRBV15 NA NA TGTGCCACCAATACAGCGGGTGGAAACACCATATATTTT CATNTAGGNTIYF
TRBJ2-5 TRBV2 NA few TGTGCCAGCGTCAGACAGCATCGGGAGACCCAGTACTTC CASVRQHRETQYF
TRBJ1-2 TRBV5-1 NA NA TGCGCCAGCAGAACGGACACGACCGGTAACTGTGGCTACACCTTC CASRTDTTGNCGYTF
TRBJ1-2 TRBV10-1 NA NA TGCGCCAGCAGTGAGGACCCGGTCAGGAACTATGGCTACACCTTC CASSEDPVRNYGYTF
TRBJ1-1 TRBV10-3 TRBD1 NA TGTGCCATCAGTGCAGCAGGGGGAAATACTGAAGCTTTCTTT CAISAAGGNTEAFF
TRBJ2-7 TRBV5-1 TRBD1 NA TGCGCCAGCAGCTCGGGACAGGGGGTAGGGGAGCAGTACTTC CASSSGQGVGEQYF
TRBJ2-2 TRBV6-2/TRBV6-3 TRBD2 NA TGTGCCAGCAGTAGCCTAGCGGGAATTGGGGAGCTGTTTTTT CASSSLAGIGELFF
TRBJ2-7 TRBV4-1 TRBD1 NA TGCGCCAGCAGCCCCCTCAGAGGACAGGGAACCTACGAGCAGTACTTC CASSPLRGQGTYEQYF
TRBJ2-3 TRBV5-1 NA NA TGCGCCAGCAGTTTTCAAGGACAGCTCACAGATACGCAGTATTTT CASSFQGQLTDTQYF
TRBJ2-3 TRBV3-1/TRBV3-2 TRBD2 NA TGTGCCAGCAGCCATGCCGGGGGGAGGAAGTATTTT CASSHAGGRKYF
TRBJ2-1 TRBV3-1/TRBV3-2 TRBD2 NA TGTGCCAGCAGCCCAAAAGCCGGGGGGCTAGCGGGGTCGGTTTTAAATGAGCAGTTCTTC CASSPKAGGLAGSVLNEQFF
TRBJ1-1 TRBV11-2 TRBD1 NA TGTGCCAGCAGCTCCCGGACAGGGGGCTTAGAAGCTTTCTTT CASSSRTGGLEAFF
TRBJ2-1 TRBV2 NA NA TGTGCCAGCAGTGAATACATTATATCCTACAATGAGCAGTTCTTC CASSEYIISYNEQFF